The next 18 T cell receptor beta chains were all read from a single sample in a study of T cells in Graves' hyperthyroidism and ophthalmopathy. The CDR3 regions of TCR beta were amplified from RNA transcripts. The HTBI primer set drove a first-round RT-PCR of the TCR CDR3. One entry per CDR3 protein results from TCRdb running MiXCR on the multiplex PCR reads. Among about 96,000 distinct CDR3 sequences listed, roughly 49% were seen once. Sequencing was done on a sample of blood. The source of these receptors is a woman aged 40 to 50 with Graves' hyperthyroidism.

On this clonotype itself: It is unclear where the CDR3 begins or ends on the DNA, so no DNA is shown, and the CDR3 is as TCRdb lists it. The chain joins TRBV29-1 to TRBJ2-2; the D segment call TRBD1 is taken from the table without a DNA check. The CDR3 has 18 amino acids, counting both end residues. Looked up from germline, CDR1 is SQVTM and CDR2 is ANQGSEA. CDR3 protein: CSVAGAWVYEQYFGELFF.

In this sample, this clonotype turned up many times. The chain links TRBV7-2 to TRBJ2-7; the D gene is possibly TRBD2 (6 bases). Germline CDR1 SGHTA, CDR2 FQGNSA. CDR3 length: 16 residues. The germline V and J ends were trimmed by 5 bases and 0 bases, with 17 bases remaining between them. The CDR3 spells CASSPRLGTPSYEQYF. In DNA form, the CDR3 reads TGTGCCAGCAGCCCTCGATTGGGGACTCCCTCCTACGAGCAGTACTTC.

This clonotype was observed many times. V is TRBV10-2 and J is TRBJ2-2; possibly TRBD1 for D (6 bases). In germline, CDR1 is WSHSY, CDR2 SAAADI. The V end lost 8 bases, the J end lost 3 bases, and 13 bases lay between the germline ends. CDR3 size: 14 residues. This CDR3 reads CASGPAGDTGELFF. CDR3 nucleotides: TGCGCCAGCGGTCCCGCAGGGGACACCGGGGAGCTGTTTTTT.

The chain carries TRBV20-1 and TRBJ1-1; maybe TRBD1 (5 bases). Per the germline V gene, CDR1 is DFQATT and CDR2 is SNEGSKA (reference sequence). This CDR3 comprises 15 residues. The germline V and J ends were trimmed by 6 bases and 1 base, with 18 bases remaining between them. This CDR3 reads CSAVLAGPSNTEAFF. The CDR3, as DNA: TGCAGTGCCGTACTAGCGGGGCCTTCGAACACTGAAGCTTTCTTT.

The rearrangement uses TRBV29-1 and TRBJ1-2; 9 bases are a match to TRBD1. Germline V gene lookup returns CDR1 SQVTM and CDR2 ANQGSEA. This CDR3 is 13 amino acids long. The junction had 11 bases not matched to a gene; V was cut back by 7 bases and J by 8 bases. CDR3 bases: TGCAGCGCCAGACCCGGGACAGGGAACGGCTACACCTTC. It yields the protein CSARPGTGNGYTF.

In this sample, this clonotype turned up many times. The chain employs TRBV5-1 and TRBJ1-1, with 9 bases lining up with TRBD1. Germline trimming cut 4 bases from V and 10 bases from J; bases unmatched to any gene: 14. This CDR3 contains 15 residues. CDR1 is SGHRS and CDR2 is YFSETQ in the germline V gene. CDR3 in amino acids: CASSVTGGGISGAFF. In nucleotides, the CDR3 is TGCGCCAGCAGCGTGACAGGGGGTGGGATTAGTGGAGCTTTCTTT.

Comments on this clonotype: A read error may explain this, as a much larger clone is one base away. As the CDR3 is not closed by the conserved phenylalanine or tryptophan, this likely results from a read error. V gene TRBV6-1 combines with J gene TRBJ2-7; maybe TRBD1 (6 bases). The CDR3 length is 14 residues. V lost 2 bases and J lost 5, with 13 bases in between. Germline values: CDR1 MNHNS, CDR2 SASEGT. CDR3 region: CASSERDIEDEQYL. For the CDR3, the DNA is TGTGCCAGCAGTGAACGGGACATCGAAGACGAGCAGTACCTC.

For the CDR3, the DNA is TGCGCCAGCGGACTCATGGCAGGGACTGAAGCTTTCTTT. Its protein product is CASGLMAGTEAFF. The rearrangement joins TRBV10-2 to TRBJ1-1, with D perhaps matching TRBD1 (5 bases). Trimming cost V 8 bases and J 5 bases, with 15 bases left between them. Per germline, CDR1 WSHSY and CDR2 SAAADI. CDR3 length: 13 amino acids.

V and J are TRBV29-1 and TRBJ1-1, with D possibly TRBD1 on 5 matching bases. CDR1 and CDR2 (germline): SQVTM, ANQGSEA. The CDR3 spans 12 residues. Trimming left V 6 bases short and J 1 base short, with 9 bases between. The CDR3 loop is CSVGRQNTEAFF. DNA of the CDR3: TGCAGCGTGGGACGGCAGAACACTGAAGCTTTCTTT.

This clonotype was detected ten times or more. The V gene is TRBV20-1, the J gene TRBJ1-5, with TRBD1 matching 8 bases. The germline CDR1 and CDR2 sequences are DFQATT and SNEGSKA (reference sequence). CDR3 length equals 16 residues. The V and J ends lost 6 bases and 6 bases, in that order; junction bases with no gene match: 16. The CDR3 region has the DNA TGCAGTGCCCTCGGACAGGGATTAGGGCACAGTCAGCCCCAGCATTTT. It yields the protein CSALGQGLGHSQPQHF.

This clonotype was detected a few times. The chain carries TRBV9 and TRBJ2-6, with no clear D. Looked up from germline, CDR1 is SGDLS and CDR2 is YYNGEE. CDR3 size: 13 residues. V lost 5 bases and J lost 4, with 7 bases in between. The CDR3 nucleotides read TGTGCCAGCAGAGGTGAAGGGGCCAACGTCCTGACTTTC. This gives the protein CASRGEGANVLTF.

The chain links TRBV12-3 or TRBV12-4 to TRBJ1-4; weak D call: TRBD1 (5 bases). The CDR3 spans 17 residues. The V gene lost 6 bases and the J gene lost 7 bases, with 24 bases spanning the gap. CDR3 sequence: CASRGIQTRGDGEKLFF. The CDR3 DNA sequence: TGTGCCAGCAGGGGGATACAGACGAGGGGAGACGGTGAAAAACTGTTTTTT.

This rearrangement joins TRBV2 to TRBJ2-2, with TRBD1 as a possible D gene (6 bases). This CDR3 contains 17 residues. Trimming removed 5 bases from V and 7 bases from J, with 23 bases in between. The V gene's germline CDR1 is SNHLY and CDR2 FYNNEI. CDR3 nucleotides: TGTGCCAGCAGTTTATTTTGGGCGGGCCGAGGGGGCGGGGAGCTGTTTTTT. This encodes CASSLFWAGRGGGELFF.

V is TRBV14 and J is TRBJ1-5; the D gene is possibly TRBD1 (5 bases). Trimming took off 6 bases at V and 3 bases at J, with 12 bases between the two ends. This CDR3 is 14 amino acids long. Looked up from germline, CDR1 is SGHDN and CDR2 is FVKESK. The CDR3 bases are TGTGCCAGCAGGAGGAGACAGTTCAATCAGCCCCAGCATTTT. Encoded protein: CASRRRQFNQPQHF.

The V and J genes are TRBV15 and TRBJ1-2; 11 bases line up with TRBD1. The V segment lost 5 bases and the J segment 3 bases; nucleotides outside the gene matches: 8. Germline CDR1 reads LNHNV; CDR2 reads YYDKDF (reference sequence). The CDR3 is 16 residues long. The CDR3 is CATSARRTGGDYGYTF. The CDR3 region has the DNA TGTGCCACCAGCGCCCGACGGACAGGGGGCGACTATGGCTACACCTTC.

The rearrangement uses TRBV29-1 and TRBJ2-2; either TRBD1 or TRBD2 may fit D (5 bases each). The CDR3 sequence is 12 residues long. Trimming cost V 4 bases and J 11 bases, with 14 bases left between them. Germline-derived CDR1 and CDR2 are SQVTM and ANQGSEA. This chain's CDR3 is CSVAPGTDELFF. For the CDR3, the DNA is TGCAGCGTTGCCCCCGGGACGGACGAGCTGTTTTTT.

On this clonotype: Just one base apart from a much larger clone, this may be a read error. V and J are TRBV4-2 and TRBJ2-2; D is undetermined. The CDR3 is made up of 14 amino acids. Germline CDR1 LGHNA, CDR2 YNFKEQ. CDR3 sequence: CASSQPSDTRELFF. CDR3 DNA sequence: TGTGCCAGCAGCCAACCCTCCGACACCAGGGAGCTGTTTTTT.

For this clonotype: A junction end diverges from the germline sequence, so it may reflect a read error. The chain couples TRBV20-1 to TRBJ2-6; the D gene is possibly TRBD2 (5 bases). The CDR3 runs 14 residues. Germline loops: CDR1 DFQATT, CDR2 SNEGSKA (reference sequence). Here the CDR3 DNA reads TGCAGTGCTAGACCCCCCCTCGGGGACAACGTCCTGACTTTC. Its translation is CSARPPLGDNVLTF.